This T cell receptor beta chain emerged from a study of CD8 T cells in ankylosing spondylitis. This clonotype came up a few times. Antigen: not known. For TCR beta, libraries came from quantitative 5'-RACE with molecular barcodes. TCRdb re-called the 5' RACE reads with MiXCR, one entry per CDR3 protein. The sample has over 600,000 distinct CDR3 sequences; about 20% are singletons. General study points: Characteristic, it appeared, of ankylosing spondylitis blood was a TCR beta motif of fewer than 10 highly homologous variants.

Trimming pared 5 bases from V and 7 bases from J, leaving 19 bases between. Germline-derived CDR1 and CDR2 are SGHKS and YYEKEE (reference sequence). This CDR3 has 15 amino acids. The sequencing input was blood, either unsorted or a sorted T cell fraction (not recorded which). The receptor comes from a male donor with ankylosing spondylitis. This chain uses TRBV5-5 with TRBJ2-1; D assignment may be TRBD1 or TRBD2 (6 bases each). The chain's CDR3 is CASSSLTGARNEQFF. CDR3 bases: TGTGCCAGCAGTTCCTTGACGGGGGCGCGAAATGAGCAGTTCTTC.